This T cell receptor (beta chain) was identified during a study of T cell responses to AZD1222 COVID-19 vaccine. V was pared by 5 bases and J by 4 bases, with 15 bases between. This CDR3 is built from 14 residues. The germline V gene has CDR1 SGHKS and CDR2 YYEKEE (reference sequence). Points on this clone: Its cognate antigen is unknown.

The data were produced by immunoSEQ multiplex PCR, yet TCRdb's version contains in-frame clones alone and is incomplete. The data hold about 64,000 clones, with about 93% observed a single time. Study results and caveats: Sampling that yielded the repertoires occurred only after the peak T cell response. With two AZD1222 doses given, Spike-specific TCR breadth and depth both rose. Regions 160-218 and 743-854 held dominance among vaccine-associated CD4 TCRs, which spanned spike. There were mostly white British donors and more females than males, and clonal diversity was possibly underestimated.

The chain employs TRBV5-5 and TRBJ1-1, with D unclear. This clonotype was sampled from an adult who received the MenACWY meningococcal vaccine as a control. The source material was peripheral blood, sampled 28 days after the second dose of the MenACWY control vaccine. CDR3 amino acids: CASRSHAGSTEAFF. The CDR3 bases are TGTGCCAGCAGGTCTCACGCAGGCAGCACTGAAGCTTTCTTT.